The next 12 T cell receptor beta chains were all read from a single sample in a study of blood T cell repertoires in COVID-19. This table comes from immunoSEQ multiplex PCR, and its TCRdb copy is limited to in-frame clones, with some not included. Altogether a few hundred thousand clones are present, 89% being singletons, with the ten largest covering approximately 12%. Input material: peripheral blood. Source of these receptors: an older woman with acute or convalescent COVID-19.

The rearrangement joins TRBV28 to TRBJ1-1; D remains ambiguous. Trimming cost V 6 bases and J 9 bases, with 14 bases left between them. The CDR3 is 12 amino acids. Germline values: CDR1 MDHEN, CDR2 SYDVKM. DNA of the CDR3: TGTGCCAGCAGCCTTCCAGGAACTCAAGCTTTCTTT. The encoded protein is CASSLPGTQAFF.

The V gene is TRBV6-2 or TRBV6-3, the J gene TRBJ1-5; 7 bases fit TRBD1. The CDR3 contains 16 residues. Trimming cost V 5 bases and J 4 bases; bases outside gene matches: 11. CDR1 is MNHEY, CDR2 SVGEGT, per germline. CDR3 DNA: TGTGCCAGCAGTCCCCGACAGGGTCAACAAAATCAGCCCCAGCATTTT. Amino acids: CASSPRQGQQNQPQHF.

The V and J genes are TRBV5-4 and TRBJ2-7, with 11 bases fitting TRBD2. The CDR3 sequence is 16 residues long. The germline CDR1 and CDR2 sequences are SGHNT and YYREEE (reference sequence). V lost 4 bases, J lost 0 bases, and 6 bases stayed unmatched. The CDR3 region has the DNA TGTGCCAGCAGCGCAACTAGCGGGAGAAGCTCCTACGAGCAGTACTTC. This codes for CASSATSGRSSYEQYF. Supplemented by reference TRBV5-4 and TRBJ2-7, the full variable domain reads ETGVTQSPTHLIKTRGQQVTLRCSSQSGHNTVSWYQQALGQGPQFIFQYYREEENGRGNFPPRFSGLQFPNYSSELNVNALELDDSALYLCASSATSGRSSYEQYFGPGTRLTVT.

This sequence joins TRBV9 and TRBJ1-1; D might be TRBD1 (5 bases). The CDR3 runs 16 residues. In germline, CDR1 is SGDLS, CDR2 YYNGEE. V was shortened by 0 bases and J by 2 bases, with 14 bases between the two germline ends. CDR3 sequence reads: CASSVGAGSINTEAFF. The CDR3 coding sequence is TGTGCCAGCAGCGTAGGGGCAGGGTCTATTAACACTGAAGCTTTCTTT.

CDR3 loop: CASSGQGAWYEQYF. In nucleotides, the CDR3 is TGTGCCAGTAGCGGACAGGGGGCCTGGTACGAGCAGTACTTC. The rearrangement joins TRBV19 to TRBJ2-7; 11 positions match TRBD1. This CDR3 has 14 amino acids. Germline CDR1 is LNHDA and CDR2 is SQIVND (reference sequence). Germline trimming cut 6 bases from V and 4 bases from J; bases unmatched to any gene: 5.

In regard to this clone: At one boundary the junction diverges from the germline segment, which might be a read error. CDR3 in amino acids: CASGLDRNPIYF. In nucleotides, the CDR3 is TGTGCTAGTGGTTTGGACAGAAACCCCATATATTTT. This chain connects TRBV12-5 to TRBJ1-3, with D unresolved. Per the germline V gene, CDR1 is LGHNT and CDR2 is FRNRAP. This CDR3 spans 12 amino acids.

V gene TRBV5-6 combines with J gene TRBJ1-1; D is perhaps TRBD1 (6 bases). The V end lost 4 bases, the J end lost 3 bases, and 10 bases lay between the germline ends. There are 13 residues in the CDR3. Germline V gene lookup returns CDR1 SGHDT and CDR2 YYEEEE. The CDR3 reads CASSHTGYTEAFF. The CDR3 DNA reads as TGTGCCAGCAGCCACACAGGGTACACTGAAGCTTTCTTT.

The chain couples TRBV6-2 or TRBV6-3 to TRBJ1-5; 10 bases fit TRBD1. Unmatched junction bases numbered 12, after V lost 4 bases and J lost 9 bases. Germline V gene data show CDR1 as MNHEY and CDR2 as SVGEGT. The CDR3 has 16 residues. The CDR3 loop is CASSSPGQGRERPQHF. DNA for the CDR3: TGTGCCAGCAGTTCCCCGGGACAGGGGCGAGAGCGGCCCCAGCATTTT.

The chain recombines TRBV27 with TRBJ2-7; TRBD2 is a possible D gene (6 bases). Trimming removed 8 bases from V and 4 bases from J, with 24 bases in between. This CDR3 spans 16 amino acids. Per the germline V gene, CDR1 is MNHEY and CDR2 is SMNVEV (reference sequence). The CDR3 loop is CASAPARGTGVYEQYF. As DNA, the CDR3 is TGTGCCAGCGCCCCCGCGCGCGGGACGGGGGTATACGAGCAGTACTTC.

This chain joins TRBV6-4 and TRBJ2-7; maybe TRBD1 (6 bases). CDR1 MRHNA and CDR2 SNTAGT come from the germline V gene. V was cut by 9 bases and J by 4 bases, with 10 bases left in between. This CDR3 contains 11 residues. CDR3 residues: CASPRGYEQYF. The CDR3 bases are TGTGCCAGTCCGAGGGGGTACGAGCAGTACTTC.

This chain connects TRBV4-3 to TRBJ1-5, with a tentative D call TRBD1 (5 bases). Trimming pared 0 bases from V and 11 bases from J, leaving 14 bases between. CDR1 and CDR2 from the germline V gene are LGHNA and YSLEER. CDR3 length: 14 amino acids. This CDR3 is CASSQDRGFGAQHF. The CDR3, as DNA: TGCGCCAGCAGCCAAGATCGGGGGTTTGGGGCCCAGCATTTT.

V gene TRBV5-6 combines with J gene TRBJ1-1; perhaps TRBD1 as D (5 bases). The germline CDR1 and CDR2 sequences are SGHDT and YYEEEE. This CDR3 region has 14 residues. V was trimmed by 0 bases and J by 8 bases, leaving 14 bases between them. The CDR3: CASSLGPGLGEAFF. CDR3 sequence (DNA): TGTGCCAGCAGCTTGGGCCCGGGACTCGGGGAAGCTTTCTTT.